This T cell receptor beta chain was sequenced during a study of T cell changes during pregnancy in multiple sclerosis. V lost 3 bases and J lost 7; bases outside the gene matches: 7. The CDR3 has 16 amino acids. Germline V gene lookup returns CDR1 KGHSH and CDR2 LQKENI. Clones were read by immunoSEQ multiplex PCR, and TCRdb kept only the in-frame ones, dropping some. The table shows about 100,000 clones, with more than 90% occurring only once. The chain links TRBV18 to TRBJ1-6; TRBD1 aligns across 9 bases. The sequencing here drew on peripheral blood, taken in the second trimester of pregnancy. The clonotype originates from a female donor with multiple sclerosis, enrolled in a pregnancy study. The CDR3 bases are TGTGCCAGCTCACCGGGACAGGGATCACAAAATTCACCCCTCCACTTT. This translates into CASSPGQGSQNSPLHF.